This T cell receptor (beta chain) was identified in a study of blood T cell repertoires in COVID-19. Study as a whole: Samples taken during acute and convalescent COVID-19 were collected in the United States, Italy and Spain.

With 0 bases clipped from V and 7 bases from J, the junction kept 13 bases outside the gene matches. The CDR3 contains 17 residues. Germline assignment: CDR1 MDHEN and CDR2 SYDVKM. Produced via immunoSEQ multiplex PCR; TCRdb's table is partial and in-frame only. The sample lists roughly 80,000 clones, 88% seen once, with roughly 5.9% in the top ten. V and J are TRBV28 and TRBJ2-7, with 9 nucleotides matching TRBD2. This sequence originates from a man over 45 with active COVID-19. The sample consisted of peripheral blood. The CDR3 is CASSLWGGAGGPGEQYF. CDR3 nucleotides: TGTGCCAGCAGTTTATGGGGGGGTGCGGGAGGGCCGGGAGAGCAGTACTTC. Full variable domain (outside the CDR3, taken from reference TRBV28 and TRBJ2-7): DVKVTQSSRYLVKRTGEKVFLECVQDMDHENMFWYRQDPGLGLRLIYFSYDVKMKEKGDIPEGYSVSREKKERFSLILESASTNQTSMYLCASSLWGGAGGPGEQYFGPGTRLTVT.